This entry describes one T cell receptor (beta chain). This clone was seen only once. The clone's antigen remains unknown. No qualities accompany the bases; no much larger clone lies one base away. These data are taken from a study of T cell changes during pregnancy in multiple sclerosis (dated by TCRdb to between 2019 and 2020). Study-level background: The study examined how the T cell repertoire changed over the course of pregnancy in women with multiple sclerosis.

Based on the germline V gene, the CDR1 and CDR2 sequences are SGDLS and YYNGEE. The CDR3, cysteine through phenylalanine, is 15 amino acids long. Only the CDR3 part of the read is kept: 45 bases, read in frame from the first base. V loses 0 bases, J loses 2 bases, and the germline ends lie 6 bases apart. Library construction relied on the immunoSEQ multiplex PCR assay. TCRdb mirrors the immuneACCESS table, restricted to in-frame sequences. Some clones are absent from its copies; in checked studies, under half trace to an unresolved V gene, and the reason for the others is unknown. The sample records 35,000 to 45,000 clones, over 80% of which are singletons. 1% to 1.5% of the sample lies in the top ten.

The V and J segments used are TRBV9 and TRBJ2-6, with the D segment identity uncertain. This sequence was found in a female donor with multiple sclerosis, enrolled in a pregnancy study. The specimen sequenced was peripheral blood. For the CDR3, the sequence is CASSVGKTGANVLTF. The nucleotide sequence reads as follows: TGTGCCAGCAGCGTAGGCAAAACTGGGGCCAACGTCCTGACTTTC.